A selection of T cell receptor beta chains follows, all from one sample in a study of cytomegalovirus exposure and HLA in healthy donors. The table came from immunoSEQ multiplex PCR; TCRdb's copy has only in-frame clones and leaves some out. The sample shows more than 110,000 clones, around 79% of them seen only once. Sample: PBMCs. Receptor source: a female donor in good health and CMV-seronegative. The CDR3 runs from the conserved cysteine through the conserved F or W.

v_call | cdr3_aa
TRBV9 | CASSARRDHNEQFF
TRBV25-1 | CASRQGARGYTF
TRBV27 | CASSVRDRAYQPQHF
TRBV27 | CASSPTGTSYEQYF
TRBV7-9 | CSSSLEKLAGYTDTQYF
TRBV7-6 | CASSFARVDLETQYF
TRBV5-6 | CASSADWSYNEQFF
TRBV12-5 | CASGLSGAGGGYNEQFF
TRBV9 | CASSVEGVGRTEAFF
TRBV4-1 | CASSAGLETEAFF
TRBV18 | CASSPQGQGAQGYTF